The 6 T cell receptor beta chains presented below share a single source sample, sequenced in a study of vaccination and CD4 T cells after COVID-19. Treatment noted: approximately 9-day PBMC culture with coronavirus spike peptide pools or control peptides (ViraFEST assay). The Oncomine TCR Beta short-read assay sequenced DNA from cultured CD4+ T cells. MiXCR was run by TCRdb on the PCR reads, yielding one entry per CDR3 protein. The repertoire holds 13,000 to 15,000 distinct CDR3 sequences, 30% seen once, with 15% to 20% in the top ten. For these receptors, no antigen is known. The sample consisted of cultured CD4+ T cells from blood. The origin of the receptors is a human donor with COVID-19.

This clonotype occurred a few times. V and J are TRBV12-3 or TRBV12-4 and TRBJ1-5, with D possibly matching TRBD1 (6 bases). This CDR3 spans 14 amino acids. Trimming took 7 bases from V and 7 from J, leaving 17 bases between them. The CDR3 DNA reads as TGTGCCAGCACCGCCTTCTCTACAGGGCAGCCCCAGCATTTT. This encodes CASTAFSTGQPQHF.

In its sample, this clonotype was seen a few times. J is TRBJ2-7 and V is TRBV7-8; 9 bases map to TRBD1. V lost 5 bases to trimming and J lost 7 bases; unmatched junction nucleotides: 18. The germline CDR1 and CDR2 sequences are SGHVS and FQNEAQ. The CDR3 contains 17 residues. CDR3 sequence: CASSLTVTGQGRSEQYF. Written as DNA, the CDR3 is TGTGCCAGCAGCCTTACCGTTACTGGACAGGGGAGGAGTGAGCAGTACTTC.

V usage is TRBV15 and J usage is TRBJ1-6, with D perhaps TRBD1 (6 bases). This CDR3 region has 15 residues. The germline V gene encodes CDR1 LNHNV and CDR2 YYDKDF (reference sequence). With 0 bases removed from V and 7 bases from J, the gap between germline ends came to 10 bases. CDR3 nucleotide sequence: TGTGCCACCAGCAGAGAACAGGGAGGCAATTCACCCCTCCACTTT. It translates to CATSREQGGNSPLHF.

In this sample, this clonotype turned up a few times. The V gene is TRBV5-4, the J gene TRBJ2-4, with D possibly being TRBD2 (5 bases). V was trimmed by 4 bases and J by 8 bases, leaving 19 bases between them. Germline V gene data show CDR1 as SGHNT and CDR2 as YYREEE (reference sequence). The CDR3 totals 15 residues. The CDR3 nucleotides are TGTGCCAGCAGCACTGGACTTTCTCCCGGGGACATTCAGTACTTC. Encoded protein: CASSTGLSPGDIQYF.

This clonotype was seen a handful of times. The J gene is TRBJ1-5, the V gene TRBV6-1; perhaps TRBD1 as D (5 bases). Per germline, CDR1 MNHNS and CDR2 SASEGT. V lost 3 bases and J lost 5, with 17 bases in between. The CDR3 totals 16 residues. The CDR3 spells CASSEPSPRGDQPQHF. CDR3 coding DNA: TGTGCCAGCAGTGAGCCTAGTCCCCGGGGGGATCAGCCCCAGCATTTT.

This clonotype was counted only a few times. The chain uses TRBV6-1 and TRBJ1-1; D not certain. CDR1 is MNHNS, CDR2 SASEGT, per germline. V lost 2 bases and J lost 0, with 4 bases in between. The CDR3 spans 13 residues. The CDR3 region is CASSESVNTEAFF. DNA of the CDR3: TGTGCCAGCAGTGAATCGGTGAACACTGAAGCTTTCTTT.